Given below is one TCR beta chain in context. This clone was observed a single time. Its specific antigen is unknown. Qualities for individual bases were not recorded, and no much larger clone is one base off. The germline V gene encodes CDR1 MGHRA and CDR2 YSYEKL. V is cut by 3 bases and J by 4 bases, and the space between the germline ends is 12 bases. The CDR3 runs 14 residues from the cysteine to the phenylalanine. The kept DNA is CDR3 alone, 42 bases in frame from the first base. Using the deep immunoSEQ assay, multiplex PCR amplified TCR CDR3 regions from genomic DNA. For each cell subset, the extracted genomic DNA was distributed evenly across all wells of several immunoSEQ 96-well plates, and each plate served as one replicate. For sorted subsets, roughly 200 ng of genomic DNA, equivalent to 25,000 to 35,000 T cell genomes, went into each replicate PCR. The purified libraries were quantified using a Qubit 3.0 fluorometer, sized with a Bioanalyzer 2100, and then quantified again using the KAPA Library Quantification kit. A separate single-read 150-cycle Illumina NextSeq 550 flow cell was used to sequence each immunoSEQ 96-well plate. In the paper's pipeline: Because only junctional sequences without quality scores were contained in the immunoSEQ output, filtering matching that applied to full-length reads could not be performed. Sequences were annotated with PyIR, a Python wrapper for IgBLAST v1.9, using IMGT germline references to assign V/J genes and CDR3. Reads were filtered out if the reads had weak V/J assignments (E-value above 1e-6), no CDR3, stop codons, out-of-frame junctions, or ambiguous translated residues. V3J clonotypes were defined by identical inferred V gene, J gene, and CDR3 amino acid sequence. To compute the percentage overlap between repertoires, the number of shared unique clonotypes was divided by the size of the smaller repertoire. Repertoire richness was assessed with RTK rarefaction, the Chao1 estimator, and Recon v2.1 estimates of unobserved clonotypes. OLGA was used to compute generation probabilities for all TCRbeta clonotypes that the gDNA method yielded from a handful of donors. In TCRdb, the immuneACCESS table is reduced to in-frame sequences with V and J assigned. These tables do not hold every clone; where another copy was compared, an unresolved V gene accounts for under half, and the others remain unexplained. Clone size and V and J calls were adopted from that table, with D and trimming inferred from the DNA. The sample table holds millions of clones, of which 93% were seen once. In total, the top ten clones hold about 0.39% of the sample.

Healthy HIV-negative adults with no recently reported acute infections or vaccinations were included as donors. All donors were Caucasian adults living in Nashville, Tennessee, USA. CD4+ T cells were enriched by magnetic negative selection; naive cells were then positively selected on CD45RA, and the negative fraction formed the memory subset. Blood was collected by leukapheresis, and PBMCs were isolated by Ficoll-Histopaque density gradient centrifugation and then cryopreserved in liquid nitrogen vapor phase. Analytical flow cytometry was used to check the purity and quantity of each magnetically sorted T cell population. From each sorted fraction, genomic DNA was isolated and quantified by UV absorbance on a Nanodrop 2000c. These data originate in a study of shared clonotypes between healthy human individuals (dated by TCRdb to 2019 to 2021). Describing the broader study: Two women and a few men aged 18 to 49 years were included in the cohort. For each donor, CD4 naive and CD4 memory were each given three plates, CD8 naive was given two plates, and CD8 memory was given one plate. The study deeply sequenced blood TCR repertoires of five healthy adults to estimate repertoire size and the extent of clonotype sharing between individuals. To increase sequencing depth and limit assay-specific biases, TCR repertoire library preparation and sequencing were carried out by different laboratories using diverse techniques. Between about 0.9 and 10 billion PBMCs per donor were obtained by leukapheresis.

Broad study findings and their caveats: Because the study included a small number of donors, the genetic and exposure-history diversity represented was limited. Higher generation probabilities were observed for clonotypes shared by all four sorted-subset donors than for non-shared clonotypes. Sampling was limited to blood, and TCR repertoires in tissue likely differ from TCR repertoires in blood. Incomplete sequencing was indicated by rarefaction of sorted-subset datasets, despite the large sequencing depth. Pairwise subsampling indicated that sequencing depth was expected to affect the degree of clonotype sharing among donors. Naive subsets generally had larger estimated clonotype richness than memory subsets did. Sharing across four donors was observed for approximately 5% of naive CD4, 3% to 3.5% of naive CD8, 2.3% of memory CD4, and 0.4% of memory CD8 clonotypes.

The chain links TRBV4-1 with TRBJ1-2; TRBD1 is a weak D gene call, 5 bases matching. This clonotype was sampled from a man between 18 and 29 years old in good health. Some clones in this sample may be carry-over from other donors' samples. What was sequenced was naive CD4+ T cells from PBMCs. In light of the paper, this sample's cell subset or site label describes: CD45RA+ positively selected. The encoded CDR3 is CASSHVGGGYGYTF. The nucleotides read TGCGCCAGCAGCCATGTCGGGGGGGGCTATGGCTACACCTTC.